This T cell receptor beta chain was sequenced during a study of blood T cell repertoires in COVID-19. In the study's own analysis: Cell counts per sample came from amplifying reference gene primers. Here immunoSEQ multiplex PCR was the method, and the copy in TCRdb shows in-frame clones only, minus some. V, J and clone size were drawn from that table, and D and trimming were deduced from the DNA. The sample includes 140,000 to 150,000 clones, around 83% of them seen just once. This clone was counted between two and nine times. The receptor comes from a man aged 60-69 years with active or convalescent COVID-19. Input material: peripheral blood.

CDR3 nucleotides: TGTGCCAGCAGCTTAGCGACAGTTTCTAACTATGGCTACACCTTC. The encoded protein is CASSLATVSNYGYTF. J is TRBJ1-2 and V is TRBV7-8; a possible D gene is TRBD1 (5 bases). Germline-derived CDR1 and CDR2 are SGHVS and FQNEAQ. The CDR3 length is 15 residues. The germline V and J ends were trimmed by 0 bases and 0 bases, with 8 bases remaining between them.